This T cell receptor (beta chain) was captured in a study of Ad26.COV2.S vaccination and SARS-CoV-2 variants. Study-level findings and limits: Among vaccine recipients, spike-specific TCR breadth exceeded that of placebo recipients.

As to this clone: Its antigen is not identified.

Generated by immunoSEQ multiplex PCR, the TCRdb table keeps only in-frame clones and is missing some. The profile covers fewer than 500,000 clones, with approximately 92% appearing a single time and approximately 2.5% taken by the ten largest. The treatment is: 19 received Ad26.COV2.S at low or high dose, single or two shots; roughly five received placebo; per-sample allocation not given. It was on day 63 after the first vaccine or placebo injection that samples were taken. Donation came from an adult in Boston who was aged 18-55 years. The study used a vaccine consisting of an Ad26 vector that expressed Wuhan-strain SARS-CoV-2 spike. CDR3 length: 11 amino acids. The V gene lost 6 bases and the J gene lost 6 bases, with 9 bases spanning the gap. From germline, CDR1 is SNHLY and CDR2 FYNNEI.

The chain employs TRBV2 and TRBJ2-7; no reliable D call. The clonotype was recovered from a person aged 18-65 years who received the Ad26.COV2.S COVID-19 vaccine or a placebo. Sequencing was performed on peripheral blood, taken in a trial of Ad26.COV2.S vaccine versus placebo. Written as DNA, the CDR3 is TGTGCCAGCAGCTTTACGGCCGAGCAGTACTTC. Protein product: CASSFTAEQYF.